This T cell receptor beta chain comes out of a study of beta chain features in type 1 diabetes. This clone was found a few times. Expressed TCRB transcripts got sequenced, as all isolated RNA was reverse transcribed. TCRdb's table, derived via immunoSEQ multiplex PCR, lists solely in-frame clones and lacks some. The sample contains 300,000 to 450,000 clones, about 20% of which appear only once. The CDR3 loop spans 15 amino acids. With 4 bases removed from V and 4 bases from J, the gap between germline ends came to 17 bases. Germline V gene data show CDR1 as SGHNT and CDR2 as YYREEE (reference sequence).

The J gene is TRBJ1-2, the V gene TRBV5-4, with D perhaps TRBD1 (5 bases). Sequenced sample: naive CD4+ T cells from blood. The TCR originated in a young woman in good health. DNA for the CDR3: TGTGCCAGCAGCCCCCCCAGGGCCGAGGCCTATGGCTACACCTTC. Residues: CASSPPRAEAYGYTF.